This T cell receptor beta chain was captured in a study of identical twins. Study outcomes and limitations: The conclusions drew on cross-sectional statistical analysis instead of tracking the same donors. For monozygotic twins, models underestimated out-of-frame TCR alpha sharing.

This clonotype was seen a few times. Its antigen remains unidentified. TCRdb redid the calling of the 5' RACE reads with MiXCR, one entry per CDR3 protein. Among approximately 220,000 distinct CDR3 sequences listed, approximately 6.8% were seen once. Germline V gene lookup returns CDR1 SNHLY and CDR2 FYNNEI. V lost 5 bases, J lost 2 bases, and 7 bases lay in between. The CDR3 consists of 13 residues. Separately, the same data were catalogued under a study of yellow fever vaccine responses in identical twins.

The receptor comes from a woman under 30 in good health. This chain joins TRBV2 and TRBJ2-1, with D hard to call. The sample taken for sequencing was CD8+ T cells sorted from blood. The CDR3 DNA reads TGTGCCAGCAGTTCCGACACCTACAATGAGCAGTTCTTC. It codes for CASSSDTYNEQFF.